The 22 T cell receptor beta chains listed next were all sequenced from one sample in a study of T cell responses to AZD1222 COVID-19 vaccine. Assay used: immunoSEQ multiplex PCR; TCRdb lists only in-frame clones, some missing. The sample lists about 94,000 clones, 85% occurring once. Sequencing was performed on peripheral blood, taken 28 days after the second AZD1222 dose. Receptors were obtained from an adult who received the AZD1222 COVID-19 vaccine.

This clone has a handful of counts. A junction boundary mismatches the germline segment, possibly from a read error. The rearrangement links TRBV6-6 to TRBJ2-3; D not certain. This CDR3 has 13 residues. Germline V CDR1 and CDR2: MNHNY, SVGAGI (reference sequence). The CDR3 nucleotides are TGTGCCAGCATCCCCGGGCCTTACCTTCCACACTCTTTT. This sequence encodes CASIPGPYLPHSF.

The chain joins TRBV9 to TRBJ1-1; D not resolved. Trimming removed 2 bases at V and 2 bases at J, with 10 bases between. The germline gives CDR1 SGDLS, CDR2 YYNGEE. CDR3 size: 14 residues. The CDR3 reads CASSVSVFNTEAFF. The CDR3 region has the DNA TGTGCCAGCAGCGTTTCAGTTTTTAACACTGAAGCTTTCTTT.

This chain connects TRBV6-5 to TRBJ2-2, with D possibly matching TRBD2 (7 bases). CDR1 and CDR2 (germline): MNHEY, SVGAGI. Between the trimmed V and J ends, which lost 4 bases and 1 base, there was a span of 10 bases. This CDR3 has 15 residues. Here the CDR3 reads CASSWGGMNTGELFF. DNA for the CDR3: TGTGCCAGCAGTTGGGGGGGCATGAACACCGGGGAGCTGTTTTTT.

In nucleotides, the CDR3 is TGTGCCTGGAGTCGACAGGGGGCAGGCTACGAGCAGTACTTC. Protein: CAWSRQGAGYEQYF. This chain connects TRBV30 to TRBJ2-7; TRBD1 aligns across 10 bases. CDR3 length: 14 amino acids. Germline CDR1 reads GTSNPN; CDR2 reads SVGIG (reference sequence). The junction had 4 bases not matched to a gene; V was cut back by 2 bases and J by 3 bases. Drawing the rest from reference TRBV30 and TRBJ2-7, the complete variable domain is SQTIHQWPATLVQPVGSPLSLECTVEGTSNPNLYWYRQAAGRGLQLLFYSVGIGQISSEVPQNLSASRPQDRQFILSSKKLLLSDSGFYLCAWSRQGAGYEQYFGPGTRLTVT.

The chain links TRBV28 to TRBJ2-6; 7 nucleotides line up with TRBD1. The germline V gene encodes CDR1 MDHEN and CDR2 SYDVKM. With 6 bases clipped from V and 1 base from J, the junction kept 12 bases outside the gene matches. CDR3 length: 18 amino acids. The chain's CDR3 is CASREDRARRSGANVLTF. The CDR3 nucleotides are TGTGCCAGCAGAGAAGACAGGGCGAGGCGATCTGGGGCCAACGTCCTGACTTTC.

The chain has TRBV4-1 and TRBJ2-3; D gene unclear. The V end was cut by 6 bases, the J end by 4 bases, with 14 bases between. Germline V gene sequence: CDR1 MGHRA, CDR2 YSYEKL. The length of the CDR3 is 14 residues. The CDR3 nucleotides read TGCGCCAGCAGTCTATTAGTCGAGGCAGATACGCAGTATTTT. It yields the protein CASSLLVEADTQYF.

This clone showed up many times. The V gene is TRBV5-1, the J gene TRBJ2-1; 14 nucleotides line up with TRBD2. CDR1 and CDR2 from the germline V gene are SGHRS and YFSETQ. CDR3 size: 15 residues. J was trimmed by 10 bases and V by 5 bases; bases with no gene match: 8. The CDR3 is CASSRLAGGPGEQFF. In nucleotides, the CDR3 is TGCGCCAGCAGTCGACTAGCGGGAGGGCCAGGGGAGCAGTTCTTC.

This chain connects TRBV28 to TRBJ1-2; 9 bases fit TRBD1. The CDR3 is 14 residues long. J gave up 7 bases and V 7 bases, and 10 bases lay outside the gene matches. Per germline, CDR1 MDHEN and CDR2 SYDVKM. This CDR3 reads CASTSAGTGSGYTF. Here the CDR3 DNA reads TGTGCCAGCACATCGGCCGGGACAGGGAGTGGCTACACCTTC.

The chain carries TRBV3-1 (or the pseudogene TRBV3-2) and TRBJ1-1, with D unresolved. Germline CDR1 is LGHDT and CDR2 is YNNKEL (reference sequence). The CDR3 loop spans 13 amino acids. Trimming cost V 8 bases and J 0 bases, with 10 bases left between them. The CDR3 DNA sequence: TGTGCCAGCGGCAGAAAGATGAACACTGAAGCTTTCTTT. Translation: CASGRKMNTEAFF.

Concerning this clone itself: The sample contains more than one DNA sequence encoding this CDR3. V is TRBV7-8 and J is TRBJ1-1; 8 positions agree with TRBD1. V shed 5 bases and J 1 base; nucleotides not matched to a gene: 3. Per the germline V gene, CDR1 is SGHVS and CDR2 is FQNEAQ. CDR3 length equals 14 residues. In nucleotides, the CDR3 is TGTGCCAGCAGCCTCGGACAGGGGAACACTGAAGCTTTCTTT. It is translated as CASSLGQGNTEAFF. Supplemented by reference TRBV7-8 and TRBJ1-1, the full variable domain reads GAGVSQSPRYKVAKRGQDVALRCDPISGHVSLFWYQQALGQGPEFLTYFQNEAQLDKSGLPSDRFFAERPEGSVSTLKIQRTQQEDSAVYLCASSLGQGNTEAFFGQGTRLTVV.

The CDR3 protein is CASSVRDRGLLGYTF. CDR3 DNA sequence: TGTGCCAGCAGCGTACGGGACAGGGGGCTGTTAGGCTACACCTTC. The chain links TRBV9 to TRBJ1-2; 12 nucleotides align to TRBD1. Germline assignment: CDR1 SGDLS and CDR2 YYNGEE. The length of the CDR3 is 15 residues. V lost 1 base and J lost 8; bases outside the gene matches: 6.

The chain employs TRBV2 and TRBJ2-5, with D perhaps matching TRBD1 (5 bases). The CDR3 is made up of 12 amino acids. The V end was cut by 5 bases, the J end by 3 bases, with 7 bases between. Germline V CDR1 and CDR2: SNHLY, FYNNEI. The CDR3 loop is CASSTTEETQYF. CDR3 in DNA: TGTGCCAGCAGTACGACAGAAGAGACCCAGTACTTC.

The chain uses TRBV3-1 (or the pseudogene TRBV3-2) and TRBJ2-7, with no clear D. V lost 0 bases, J lost 5 bases, and 14 bases lay in between. Germline V CDR1 and CDR2: LGHDT, YNNKEL (reference sequence). The length of the CDR3 is 15 residues. CDR3: CASSQDHIGRNEQYF. CDR3 DNA: TGTGCCAGCAGCCAAGATCACATAGGCAGGAACGAGCAGTACTTC.

The chain carries TRBV7-3 and TRBJ1-3; 8 nucleotides agree with TRBD1. Unmatched junction bases numbered 9, after V lost 5 bases and J lost 3 bases. Germline V gives CDR1 SGHTA, CDR2 FQGTGA. The CDR3 extends over 16 amino acids. DNA for the CDR3: TGTGCCAGCAGCACCTACAGGGGGACACTTGGAAACACCATATATTTT. Translated: CASSTYRGTLGNTIYF.

The chain employs TRBV6-1 and TRBJ1-2; D might be TRBD1 (5 bases). This CDR3 has 15 residues. In germline, CDR1 is MNHNS, CDR2 SASEGT. Trimming took 0 bases from V and 8 from J, leaving 16 bases between them. For the CDR3, the DNA is TGTGCCAGCAGTGAAGCGCTGGCCCGGACAACCGGCTACACCTTC. Protein: CASSEALARTTGYTF.

The chain is built from TRBV11-2 and TRBJ2-1; 9 bases are a match to TRBD2. The CDR3 sequence is 16 residues long. Germline V gene data show CDR1 as SGHAT and CDR2 as FQNNGV. Trimming removed 5 bases from V and 4 bases from J; junction bases left unmatched: 9. The CDR3 coding sequence is TGTGCCAGCAGCCGACTAGTTAGCGGGAGATACAATGAGCAGTTCTTC. Its protein is CASSRLVSGRYNEQFF.

This clone was seen more than once but under ten times. V is TRBV6-4 and J is TRBJ2-3; 12 bases are a match to TRBD2. The V segment lost 0 bases and the J segment 6 bases; nucleotides outside the gene matches: 1. Looked up from germline, CDR1 is MRHNA and CDR2 is SNTAGT. The CDR3 has 15 residues. The CDR3 region is CASSDSTSGGDTQYF. Written as DNA, the CDR3 is TGTGCCAGCAGTGACTCGACTAGCGGGGGTGATACGCAGTATTTT.

This clone has only a few counts. The chain employs TRBV7-2 and TRBJ2-5; 9 nucleotides match TRBD2. This CDR3 is built from 15 residues. Germline-derived CDR1 and CDR2 are SGHTA and FQGNSA. V shed 0 bases, J shed 3 bases, and the junction held 2 bases outside the gene matches. This CDR3 reads CASSLAPSGKETQYF. The CDR3 DNA reads TGTGCCAGCAGCTTAGCCCCTAGCGGGAAAGAGACCCAGTACTTC.

There are a few counts of this clone. V is TRBV18 and J is TRBJ1-2, with 7 bases that match TRBD1. The CDR3 has 12 residues. CDR1 and CDR2 (germline): KGHSH, LQKENI. V trimming: 3 bases; J trimming: 8 bases; junction bases outside the gene matches: 3. The CDR3 spells CASSPQGDGYTF. DNA of the CDR3: TGTGCCAGCTCACCGCAGGGGGACGGCTACACCTTC.

The J gene is TRBJ2-1, the V gene TRBV6-2 or TRBV6-3; the D is unclear. Germline-derived CDR1 and CDR2 are MNHEY and SVGEGT. CDR3 size: 18 residues. Trimming left V 5 bases short and J 8 bases short, with 28 bases between. In nucleotides, the CDR3 is TGTGCCAGCAGTCACCTTATAATCCCGCACGGGCCTGGTCATGAGCAGTTCTTC. Translation gives CASSHLIIPHGPGHEQFF.

The chain has TRBV5-1 and TRBJ2-1, with D possibly matching TRBD1 (6 bases). CDR1 is SGHRS, CDR2 YFSETQ, per germline. CDR3 length equals 15 residues. V lost 3 bases to trimming and J lost 2 bases, with 12 bases between them. CDR3 DNA: TGCGCCAGCAGCTCCCAGGGGCTCGCCTACAATGAGCAGTTCTTC. It yields the protein CASSSQGLAYNEQFF.

V is TRBV6-6 and J is TRBJ1-3, with D possibly being TRBD1 (6 bases). Germline V lookup: CDR1 MNHNY, CDR2 SVGAGI (reference sequence). The length of the CDR3 is 12 residues. V shed 1 base and J shed 11 bases, with 9 bases lying between them. For the CDR3, the DNA is TGTGCCAGCAGTTACTTACAGGGAGCCATATATTTT. Amino acid sequence: CASSYLQGAIYF.